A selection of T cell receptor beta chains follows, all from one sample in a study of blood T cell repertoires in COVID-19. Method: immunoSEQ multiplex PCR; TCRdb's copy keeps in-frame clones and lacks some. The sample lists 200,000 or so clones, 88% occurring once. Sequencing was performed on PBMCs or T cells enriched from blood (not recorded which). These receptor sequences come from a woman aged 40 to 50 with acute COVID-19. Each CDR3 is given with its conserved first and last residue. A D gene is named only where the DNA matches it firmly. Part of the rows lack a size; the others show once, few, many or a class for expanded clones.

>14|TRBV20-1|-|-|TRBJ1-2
CSASKELKEWGYTF
TGCAGTGCTAGTAAGGAACTAAAGGAGTGGGGCTACACCTTC
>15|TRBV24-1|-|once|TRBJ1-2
CATSDPTPDRVGYTF
TGTGCCACCAGTGACCCGACGCCGGACAGAGTGGGCTACACCTTC
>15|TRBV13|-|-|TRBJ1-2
CASSPRRGYNYGYTF
TGTGCCAGCAGCCCGCGACGGGGATACAACTATGGCTACACCTTC
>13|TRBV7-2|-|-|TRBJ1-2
CASSLNRNYGYTF
TGTGCCAGCAGCTTAAACAGAAACTATGGCTACACCTTC
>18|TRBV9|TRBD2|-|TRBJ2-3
CASSAFLGTSGGEDTQYF
TGTGCCAGCAGCGCCTTTTTGGGGACTAGCGGGGGGGAGGATACGCAGTATTTT
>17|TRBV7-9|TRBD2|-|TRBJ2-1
CASSPTSGGSSYNEQFF
TGTGCCAGCAGCCCTACTAGCGGGGGGAGCTCCTACAATGAGCAGTTCTTC
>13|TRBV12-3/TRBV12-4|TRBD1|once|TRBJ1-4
CATSPGTAEKLFF
TGTGCCACCAGCCCCGGGACAGCTGAAAAACTGTTTTTT
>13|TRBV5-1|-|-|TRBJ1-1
CASSFMSDTEAFF
TGCGCCAGCAGCTTTATGTCGGACACTGAAGCTTTCTTT
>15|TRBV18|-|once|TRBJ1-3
CASSPVQDSGNTIYF
TGTGCCAGCTCACCAGTGCAGGACTCTGGAAACACCATATATTTT
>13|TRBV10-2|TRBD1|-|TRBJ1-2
CASSGTGENGYTF
TGCGCCAGCAGCGGGACAGGGGAAAACGGCTACACCTTC
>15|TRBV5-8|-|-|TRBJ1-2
CASSLGAGRSHGYTF
TGTGCCAGCAGCTTGGGGGCAGGGCGGTCTCACGGCTACACCTTC
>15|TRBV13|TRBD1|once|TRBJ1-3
CASSLTGGGGNTIYF
TGTGCCAGCAGCTTAACAGGGGGCGGTGGAAACACCATATATTTT
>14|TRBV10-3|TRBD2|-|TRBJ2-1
CAISYSGDYNEQFF
TGTGCCATCAGTTATAGCGGGGACTACAATGAGCAGTTCTTC
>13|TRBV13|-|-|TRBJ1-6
CASSLGRNSPLHF
TGTGCCAGCAGCTTAGGCCGTAATTCACCCCTCCACTTT
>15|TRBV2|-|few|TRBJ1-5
CASSEVGAGNQPQHF
TGTGCCAGCAGTGAGGTGGGGGCAGGGAATCAGCCCCAGCATTTT
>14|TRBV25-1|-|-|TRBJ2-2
CASSEYTSTGELFF
TGTGCCAGCAGTGAATATACGAGCACCGGGGAGCTGTTTTTT
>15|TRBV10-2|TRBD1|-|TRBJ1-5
CASSGMGQGGQPQHF
TGCGCCAGCAGTGGAATGGGACAGGGAGGACAGCCCCAGCATTTT
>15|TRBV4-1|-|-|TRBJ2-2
CASSPGLGNTGELFF
TGCGCCAGCAGCCCAGGTTTAGGGAACACCGGGGAGCTGTTTTTT
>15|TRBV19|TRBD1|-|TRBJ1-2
CASSIGDRGSYGYTF
TGTGCCAGTAGTATAGGGGACAGGGGATCCTATGGCTACACCTTC
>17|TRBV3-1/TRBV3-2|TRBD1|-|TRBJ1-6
CASSQLSTWQGDSPLHF
TGTGCCAGCAGCCAGTTGTCGACGTGGCAGGGGGATTCACCCCTCCACTTT